This T cell receptor (beta chain) derives from a study of blood T cells in healthy people across ages. Study results and caveats: No one knew whether donors had CMV, which possibly confounded expanded clonotype changes. Naive and antigen-experienced cells could not be conclusively compared, given unsorted PBMCs.

Using a J-beta primer mix together with a sample-barcoded 5' primer, a second PCR was run for roughly 6 to 11 cycles. TCRdb passed the 5' RACE reads through MiXCR, listing each CDR3 protein once. The data contain around 1,500,000 distinct CDR3 sequences, approximately 30% of them singletons. The J segment lost 3 bases and the V segment lost 8 bases, leaving 13 bases of the junction unmatched. Germline assignment: CDR1 MGHDK and CDR2 SYGVNS. The CDR3 has 15 amino acids. The study drew donors from healthy Caucasian individuals in Russia aged roughly 6 to 95. Remarks on this clonotype: Its cognate antigen is unknown.

This clonotype was obtained from a woman younger than 45 in good health. Source material: blood. The J gene is TRBJ2-7, the V gene TRBV25-1, with 7 bases aligning to TRBD1. The DNA of the CDR3 is TGTGCCAGCGGATATGGGACAGTTATAGACTACGAGCAGTACTTC. It specifies CASGYGTVIDYEQYF.